This T cell receptor (beta chain) is drawn from a study of identical twins. Findings of the study overall: Within cord blood, abundant beta clonotypes carried fewer insertions, but memory repertoires showed no such trend. It was possible that invariant MAIT and iNKT cells partly confounded the zero-insertion analyses.

TCRdb re-called the 5' RACE reads through MiXCR, storing one row per CDR3 protein. The sample contains 1.5 million to 2 million distinct CDR3 sequences, about 30% of which appear only once. To note about this clonotype: Antigen: not known.

The CDR3 contains 13 residues. The V end lost 5 bases, the J end lost 2 bases, and 12 bases lay between the germline ends. Germline V gene data show CDR1 as DFQATT and CDR2 as SNEGSKA (reference sequence). This receptor was taken from a newborn girl in good health. Sequencing used cord blood. The gene calls are TRBV20-1 and TRBJ1-1; TRBD1 is a possible D gene (6 bases). CDR3 loop: CSAAKGVNTEAFF. CDR3 nucleotide sequence: TGCAGTGCTGCCAAGGGGGTTAACACTGAAGCTTTCTTT.